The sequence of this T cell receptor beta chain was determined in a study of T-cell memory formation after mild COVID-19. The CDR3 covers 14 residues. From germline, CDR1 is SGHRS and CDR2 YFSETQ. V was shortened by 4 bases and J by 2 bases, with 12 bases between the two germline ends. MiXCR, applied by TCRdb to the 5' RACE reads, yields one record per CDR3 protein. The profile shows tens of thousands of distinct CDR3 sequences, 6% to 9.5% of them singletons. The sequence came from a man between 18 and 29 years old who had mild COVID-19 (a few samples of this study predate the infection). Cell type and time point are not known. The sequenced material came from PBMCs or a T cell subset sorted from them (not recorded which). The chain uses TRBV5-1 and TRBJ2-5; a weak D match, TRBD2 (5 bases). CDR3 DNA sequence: TGCGCCAGCAGCCCGAGCGGCCAACAAGAGACCCAGTACTTC. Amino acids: CASSPSGQQETQYF.